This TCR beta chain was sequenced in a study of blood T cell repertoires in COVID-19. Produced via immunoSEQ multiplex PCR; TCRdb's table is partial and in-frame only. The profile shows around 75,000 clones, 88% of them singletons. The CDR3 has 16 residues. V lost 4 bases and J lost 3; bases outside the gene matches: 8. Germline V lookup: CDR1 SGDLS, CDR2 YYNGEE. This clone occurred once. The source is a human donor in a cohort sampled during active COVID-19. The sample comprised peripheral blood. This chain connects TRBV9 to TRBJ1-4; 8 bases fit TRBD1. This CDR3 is CASSQTGEAANEKLFF. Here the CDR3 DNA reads TGTGCCAGCAGCCAGACAGGGGAGGCTGCTAATGAAAAACTGTTTTTT.